This TCR beta chain was found in a study of early T cells in non-severe SARS-CoV-2 infection. TCRdb redid the calling of the 5' RACE reads with MiXCR, one entry per CDR3 protein. The data contain roughly 64,000 distinct CDR3 sequences, almost 9% of them seen just once; the ten biggest clones take up around 15%. V was pared by 3 bases and J by 7 bases, with 15 bases between. The CDR3 length is 14 residues. The chain employs TRBV12-3 or TRBV12-4 and TRBJ1-2; D unclear. This material consisted of whole blood, taken at baseline. This TCR was recovered from an adult who was a healthcare worker with PCR-confirmed SARS-CoV-2 infection or an uninfected control (not recorded which). In nucleotides, the CDR3 is TGTGCCAGCAGTTTGGACGGACGGAGATTTGGCTACACCTTC. Its protein is CASSLDGRRFGYTF.